The entry below gives a single T cell receptor beta chain sequence along with its context. These data belong to a study of blood T cell repertoires in COVID-19. The wider study: Both acute and convalescent COVID-19 samples were obtained from the United States, Italy and Spain. Sources were T cells, B-cell-depleted T cells, or PBMCs; the material itself was cDNA or gDNA.

In the original analysis: Amplified reference gene primers provided the basis for estimating nucleated cell counts. Data came from immunoSEQ multiplex PCR; TCRdb stores just in-frame clones and leaves some out. That table furnishes V, J and clone size, whereas the DNA furnished D and trimming. The sample includes about 220,000 clones, under 90% of them seen just once. V lost 6 bases and J lost 9, with 12 bases in between. The CDR3 sequence is 11 residues long. Germline CDR1 and CDR2: DFQATT and SNEGSKA (reference sequence). This TCR was recovered from a woman over 75 with acute or convalescent COVID-19. Sequencing used peripheral blood. The chain links TRBV20-1 to TRBJ2-1; D is unclear. The CDR3 loop reads CSAPHGAEQFF. The CDR3 nucleotides are TGCAGTGCCCCTCACGGTGCTGAGCAGTTCTTC.